Shown below are 2 T cell receptor beta chains from a single sample sequenced in a study of cytomegalovirus exposure and HLA in healthy donors. This PCR relied on a set of 60 Vbeta primers and 13 Jbeta primers. Sequencing was performed with immunoSEQ multiplex PCR; in TCRdb, only in-frame clones are kept and a portion is missing. The table lists tens of thousands of clones, over 75% of them singletons, with approximately 7% in the top ten. Input material: PBMCs. Receptors originate from a man aged 60-69 years in good health and CMV-seronegative.

This clone was detected a few times. The chain employs TRBV7-9 and TRBJ2-7, with TRBD2 matching 8 bases. J lost 5 bases, V lost 7 bases, and 4 bases had no gene match. CDR1 and CDR2 (germline): SEHNR, FQNEAQ (reference sequence). CDR3 size: 12 residues. The CDR3 coding sequence is TGTGCCAGCAATCCGGGAGGGAACGAGCAGTACTTC. Translated: CASNPGGNEQYF.

The chain joins TRBV7-9 to TRBJ2-3; 7 positions agree with TRBD2. The CDR3 has 13 amino acids. Germline V gene lookup returns CDR1 SEHNR and CDR2 FQNEAQ (reference sequence). The J segment lost 6 bases and the V segment lost 0 bases, leaving 0 bases of the junction unmatched. CDR3 DNA: TGTGCCAGCAGCTTAGCAGCGGGGGATACGCAGTATTTT. Protein: CASSLAAGDTQYF.